A selection of T cell receptor beta chains follows, all from one sample in a study of blood T cell repertoires in COVID-19. Assay used: immunoSEQ multiplex PCR; TCRdb lists only in-frame clones, some missing. The sample records about 280,000 clones, approximately 89% being singletons. The sequenced sample consisted of peripheral blood. The receptors were gathered from a middle-aged man with active or convalescent COVID-19. CDR3s include the opening cysteine and the closing phenylalanine or tryptophan. A D gene is named only where the DNA matches it firmly. A row's size may be missing; if present it is once, few, many or a size class.

. | TRBJ1-2 | TRBV28 | . | 12 | CASQGQRYGYTF | TGTGCCAGCCAAGGACAGAGATATGGCTACACCTTC
. | TRBJ1-6 | TRBV11-3 | . | 14 | CASSRRLSNSPLHF | TGTGCCAGCAGCCGCAGGTTGAGTAATTCACCCCTCCACTTT
. | TRBJ1-1 | TRBV28 | . | 13 | CASSPNHQSEAFF | TGTGCCAGCAGTCCGAACCACCAGTCTGAAGCTTTCTTT
. | TRBJ1-6 | TRBV12-3/TRBV12-4 | TRBD1 | 13 | CASSRRQGAPLHF | TGTGCCAGCAGTCGCAGACAGGGCGCACCCCTCCACTTT
. | TRBJ2-1 | TRBV9 | . | 14 | CASSSLGASNEQFF | TGTGCCAGCAGCTCCTTAGGGGCCAGTAATGAGCAGTTCTTC
few | TRBJ1-4 | TRBV18 | TRBD1 | 14 | CASSLRDRHEKLFF | TGTGCCAGCTCACTCCGGGACAGGCATGAAAAACTGTTTTTT
. | TRBJ2-7 | TRBV7-8 | TRBD2 | 14 | CASRASGTVYEQYF | TGTGCCAGCAGGGCAAGCGGGACCGTCTACGAGCAGTACTTC
. | TRBJ2-1 | TRBV6-5 | TRBD2 | 14 | CASSLAGVGNEQFF | TGTGCCAGCAGTCTAGCGGGAGTGGGGAATGAGCAGTTCTTC
. | TRBJ1-6 | TRBV24-1 | TRBD1 | 13 | CATNRDSDSPLHF | TGTGCCACCAACCGGGACAGTGATTCACCCCTCCACTTT
. | TRBJ1-1 | TRBV2 | TRBD1 | 15 | CASSITGQGNTEAFF | TGTGCCAGCAGCATCACTGGACAGGGAAACACTGAAGCTTTCTTT
. | TRBJ2-2 | TRBV5-1 | . | 15 | CASSLSEGYTGELFF | TGCGCCAGCAGCTTGAGCGAGGGTTACACCGGGGAGCTGTTTTTT
. | TRBJ1-1 | TRBV27 | . | 14 | CASFGGDLRTEAFF | TGTGCCAGCTTCGGCGGGGACTTGAGGACTGAAGCTTTCTTT
. | TRBJ2-1 | TRBV7-3 | TRBD1 | 15 | CASSSQGASYNEQFF | TGTGCCAGCAGTTCCCAGGGGGCATCCTACAATGAGCAGTTCTTC
. | TRBJ1-1 | TRBV27 | TRBD1 | 15 | CASSLSEGASTEAFF | TGTGCCAGCAGTTTATCGGAGGGGGCGAGCACTGAAGCTTTCTTT
. | TRBJ2-7 | TRBV27 | TRBD1 | 14 | CASSLGQGAYEQYF | TGTGCCAGCAGTCTAGGACAGGGGGCCTACGAGCAGTACTTC
once | TRBJ2-5 | TRBV5-1 | . | 15 | CASSLASRDEETQYF | TGCGCCAGCAGCTTGGCCTCCCGAGATGAAGAGACCCAGTACTTC
. | TRBJ2-7 | TRBV6-6 | TRBD2 | 15 | CASSLSGRADDEQYF | TGTGCCAGCAGTCTGTCCGGGAGGGCCGACGACGAGCAGTACTTC
many | TRBJ1-5 | TRBV27 | TRBD1 | 16 | CASREQGEKGNQPQHF | TGTGCCAGCAGGGAACAGGGGGAAAAAGGCAATCAGCCCCAGCATTTT
. | TRBJ2-5 | TRBV12-5 | . | 16 | CASGLVSGQYQETQYF | TGTGCTAGTGGTTTGGTATCCGGACAGTACCAAGAGACCCAGTACTTC
once | TRBJ1-2 | TRBV6-4 | TRBD1 | 15 | CASSEDGTGHYGYTF | TGTGCCAGCAGTGAGGACGGGACAGGGCACTATGGCTACACCTTC
. | TRBJ1-2 | TRBV6-5 | . | 13 | CASTVDSPDGYTF | TGTGCCAGCACTGTGGACAGTCCTGATGGCTACACCTTC
once | TRBJ2-1 | TRBV24-1 | TRBD2 | 15 | CATSDPGTSPYEQFF | TGTGCCACCAGTGACCCCGGGACTAGCCCGTATGAGCAGTTCTTC
. | TRBJ2-7 | TRBV5-1 | . | 15 | CASSLGSSATYEQYF | TGCGCCAGCAGCTTGGGGTCTAGCGCAACCTACGAGCAGTACTTC
. | TRBJ2-1 | TRBV27 | TRBD2 | 17 | CASSFHLGLAGGNEQFF | TGTGCCAGCAGTTTTCATCTTGGACTAGCGGGGGGAAATGAGCAGTTCTTC
. | TRBJ2-1 | TRBV24-1 | . | 13 | CATSEDYYNEQFF | TGTGCCACCAGTGAGGACTACTACAATGAGCAGTTCTTC
. | TRBJ2-7 | TRBV5-1 | . | 14 | CASSLSGRNYEQYF | TGCGCCAGCAGCTTGTCAGGGAGGAACTACGAGCAGTACTTC
. | TRBJ1-4 | TRBV11-2 | . | 14 | CASSLYQGGEKLFF | TGTGCCAGCAGCTTATACCAGGGAGGCGAAAAACTGTTTTTT
. | TRBJ1-1 | TRBV7-8 | . | 13 | CASSLLRNTEAFF | TGTGCCAGCAGCTTACTCCGGAACACTGAAGCTTTCTTT
. | TRBJ1-1 | TRBV24-1 | TRBD1 | 13 | CATNRGLHTEAFF | TGTGCCACCAACAGGGGACTTCACACTGAAGCTTTCTTT